This T cell receptor beta chain was sequenced for a study of OX40 agonist ivuxolimab in advanced cancers. Whole-study context: A history of anti-PD-1, anti-PD-L1 or anti-CTLA-4 therapy was acceptable, and 40% had some.

Systemic immunosuppression or a history of autoimmune disease excluded patients. The germline CDR1 and CDR2 sequences are SGHAT and FQNNGV. The CDR3 spans 16 residues. The V gene end was trimmed by 1 base and the J gene end by 10 bases; junction bases not matched to a gene: 12. This table comes from immunoSEQ multiplex PCR, and its TCRdb copy is limited to in-frame clones, with some not included. The top ten hold roughly 1.9% of the sample, which has approximately 60,000 clones, around 82% seen once. This material consisted of CD4+ or CD8+ T cells sorted from blood, taken in a trial of the OX40 agonist ivuxolimab. The rearrangement joins TRBV11-2 to TRBJ1-4, with TRBD1 matching over 7 bases. This clonotype was obtained from an adult with an advanced solid tumor such as melanoma, head and neck, liver or kidney cancer. CDR3: CASSLGLGGSGGKLFF. The CDR3 DNA reads TGTGCCAGCAGCTTAGGTCTCGGAGGGTCAGGGGGAAAACTGTTTTTT. The whole variable domain, filled in from reference TRBV11-2 and TRBJ1-4, reads EAGVAQSPRYKIIEKRQSVAFWCNPISGHATLYWYQQILGQGPKLLIQFQNNGVVDDSQLPKDRFSAERLKGVDSTLKIQPAKLEDSAVYLCASSLGLGGSGGKLFFGSGTQLSVL.